This T cell receptor beta chain was profiled in a study of T-cell reconstitution after alpha-beta-depleted transplantation in children. The CDR3 extends over 15 amino acids. Germline-derived CDR1 and CDR2 are SEHNR and FQNEAQ (reference sequence). A remark on this clonotype: At one end, the junction sequence differs from germline, possibly due to a read error.

TCRbeta library preparation incorporated unique molecular identifiers. Each CDR3 protein gets one entry after TCRdb re-called the PCR reads with MiXCR. The sample lists hundreds of thousands of distinct CDR3 sequences, roughly 14% occurring once. Sample: PBMCs, taken before TCRalphabeta/CD19-depleted stem cell transplant. This chain links TRBV7-9 with TRBJ2-4; no definite D call. The clonotype was recovered from a girl aged 2 to 10 with congenital amegakaryocytic thrombocytopenia, due to receive a stem cell transplant. In nucleotides, the CDR3 is TGTGCCAGCAGCTCCCCTCGTGCGGCCACAAACATTCAGTACTTC. Translation gives CASSSPRAATNIQYF.